The entry below describes one T cell receptor (beta chain). In Seattle, patients joined the study during active infection and were tracked longitudinally. The data belong to a study of blood T cell repertoires in COVID-19. The CDR3 has 15 residues. CDR1 is SGHAT, CDR2 FQNNGV, per germline. The V end was cut by 1 base, the J end by 2 bases, with 8 bases between. Sequencing used immunoSEQ multiplex PCR; TCRdb keeps in-frame clones, though not all of them. This table has about 370,000 clones, approximately 88% appearing once. The sequence was collected from a woman aged 30 to 39 with COVID-19, enrolled during active disease. Sequencing input: peripheral blood. This chain joins TRBV11-2 and TRBJ2-2; possible D gene TRBD1, 6 bases. DNA for the CDR3: TGTGCCAGCAGCTTAGCTGGGACAAACACCGGGGAGCTGTTTTTT. Translating it yields CASSLAGTNTGELFF.